The T cell receptor beta chain under discussion was sequenced for a study of glioma-infiltrating T cells after dendritic cell vaccination. The wider study: Autologous tumor lysate was loaded overnight onto monocyte-derived dendritic cells grown 6 to 7 days with IL-4 and GM-CSF.

Clones were read by immunoSEQ multiplex PCR, and TCRdb kept only the in-frame ones, dropping some. The sample includes 95,000 or so clones, more than 70% seen only once; the top ten take under 3%. This clone was seen once. Its antigen remains unidentified. Findings and limits, study-wide: Longer survival after dendritic cell vaccination followed higher pretreatment TIL content.

All glioblastoma patients lacked an isocitrate dehydrogenase mutation. Trimming stripped 0 bases from V and 1 base from J, with 12 bases between. CDR1 and CDR2 (germline): LGHNA, YNFKEQ. This CDR3 has 16 residues. The sequenced sample was blood, obtained before dendritic cell vaccination. The chain uses TRBV4-2 and TRBJ1-1, with D possibly being TRBD1 (5 bases). The clonotype originates from a human donor with glioblastoma. Here the CDR3 DNA reads TGTGCCAGCAGCCAAGATAGAGCAGGGAAGAACACTGAAGCTTTCTTT. Translated, it gives CASSQDRAGKNTEAFF.